This TCR beta chain was retrieved from a study of blood T cell repertoires in COVID-19. As processed by the authors: Amplification with reference gene primers provided the estimates of nucleated cell counts. This table comes from immunoSEQ multiplex PCR, and its TCRdb copy is limited to in-frame clones, with some not included. The D gene and trimming were derived from the DNA, and the V and J assignments and clone size from that table. The table lists about 62,000 clones, roughly 92% of them singletons. This CDR3 has 14 residues. Germline V lookup: CDR1 SGHTA, CDR2 FQGTGA. The V gene lost 5 bases and the J gene lost 7 bases, with 14 bases spanning the gap.

This sequence joins TRBV7-3 and TRBJ2-2, with a possible D match to TRBD2 (6 bases). Source material: peripheral blood. The receptor comes from a human donor in a cohort sampled during active COVID-19. The CDR3 nucleotides are TGTGCCAGCAGCCCCAGCGGAGGGAACGGGGAGCTGTTTTTT. It codes for CASSPSGGNGELFF.